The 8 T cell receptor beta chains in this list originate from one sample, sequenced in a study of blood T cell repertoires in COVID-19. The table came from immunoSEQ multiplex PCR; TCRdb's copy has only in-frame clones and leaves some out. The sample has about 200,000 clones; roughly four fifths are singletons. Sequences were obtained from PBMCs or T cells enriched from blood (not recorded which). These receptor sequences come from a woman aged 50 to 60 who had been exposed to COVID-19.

The CDR3 bases are TGTGCCACCAGCAGAGATGGAGCCCAGCATTTT. Translating it yields CATSRDGAQHF. The chain links TRBV15 to TRBJ1-5; D uncertain. Germline assignment: CDR1 LNHNV and CDR2 YYDKDF (reference sequence). CDR3 length: 11 amino acids. V was clipped by 0 bases and J by 11 bases, with 5 bases between them.

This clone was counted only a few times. The CDR3 loop is CASSFRTGVSYNEQFF. Written as DNA, the CDR3 is TGTGCCAGCAGCTTTAGGACAGGAGTCTCCTACAATGAGCAGTTCTTC. This chain connects TRBV5-6 to TRBJ2-1; TRBD1 matches 7 bases. Trimming took 2 bases from V and 0 from J; bases not matched to a gene: 5. The CDR3 covers 16 residues. Germline V gene sequence: CDR1 SGHDT, CDR2 YYEEEE.

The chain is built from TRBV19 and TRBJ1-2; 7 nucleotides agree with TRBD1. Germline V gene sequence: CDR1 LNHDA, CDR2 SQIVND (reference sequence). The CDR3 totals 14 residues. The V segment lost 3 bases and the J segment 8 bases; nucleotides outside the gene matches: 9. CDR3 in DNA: TGTGCCAGTAGTATCTCCGGGACAGATTCCGGCTACACCTTC. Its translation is CASSISGTDSGYTF.

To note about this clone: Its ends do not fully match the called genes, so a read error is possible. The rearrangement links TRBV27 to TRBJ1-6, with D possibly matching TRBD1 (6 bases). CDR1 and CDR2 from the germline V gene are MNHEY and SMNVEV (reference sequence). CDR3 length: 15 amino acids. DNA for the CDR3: TGTGCCAGCCGTTTGGAGGGGGGGCGAGATTCACCCCTCCACTTT. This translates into CASRLEGGRDSPLHF.

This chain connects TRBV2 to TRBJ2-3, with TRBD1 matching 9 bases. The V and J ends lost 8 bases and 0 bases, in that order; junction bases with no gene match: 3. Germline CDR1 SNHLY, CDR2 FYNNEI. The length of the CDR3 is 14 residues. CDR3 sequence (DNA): TGTGCCAGCGGGACAGGGACTAGCACAGATACGCAGTATTTT. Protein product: CASGTGTSTDTQYF.

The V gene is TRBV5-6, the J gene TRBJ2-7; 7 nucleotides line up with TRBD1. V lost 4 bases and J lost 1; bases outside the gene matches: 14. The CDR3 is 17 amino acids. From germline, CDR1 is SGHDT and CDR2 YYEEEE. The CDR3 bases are TGTGCCAGCAGCCGCTTTAGGGGGCAGGGGCGGTCCTACGAGCAGTACTTC. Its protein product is CASSRFRGQGRSYEQYF.

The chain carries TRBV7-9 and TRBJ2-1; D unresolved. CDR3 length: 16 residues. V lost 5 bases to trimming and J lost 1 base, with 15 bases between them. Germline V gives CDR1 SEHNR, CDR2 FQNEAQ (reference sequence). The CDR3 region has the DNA TGTGCCAGCAGCCCTACCCTGGCGGCTTCCTACAATGAGCAGTTCTTC. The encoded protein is CASSPTLAASYNEQFF.

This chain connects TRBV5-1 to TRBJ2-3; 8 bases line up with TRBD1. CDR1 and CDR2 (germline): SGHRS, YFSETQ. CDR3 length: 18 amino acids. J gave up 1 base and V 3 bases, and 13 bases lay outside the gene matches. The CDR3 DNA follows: TGCGCCAGCAGCTCCTATTCCGTTGGACAGGGTGGCACAGATACGCAGTATTTT. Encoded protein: CASSSYSVGQGGTDTQYF.